This TCR beta chain appears in the sequencing data of a study of PD-L1 blockade in urothelial cancer. On the study more broadly: Administration of atezolizumab to patients began in the mid-2010s, at 1,200 mg intravenously every 3 weeks. Median blood clonality was approximately 0.08, with tens of thousands of unique TCRs.

With respect to this clone: The target antigen is unknown. At one of its ends the junction is not consistent with the germline gene, which may arise from a read error.

Findings and limits, study-wide: Patients who had durable benefit saw their tumor-associated blood clones expand more at 3 weeks.

Sequencing was performed with immunoSEQ multiplex PCR; in TCRdb, only in-frame clones are kept and a portion is missing. The table records over 65,000 clones, approximately 87% of them present only once. Time point described: pretreatment peripheral blood. Patients in the study were battling locally advanced or metastatic urothelial carcinoma. This CDR3 spans 16 amino acids. Germline assignment: CDR1 SGHDN and CDR2 FVKESK. Here the sequenced sample was PBMCs, taken around atezolizumab (anti-PD-L1) treatment. The clonotype comes from a man in his 70s with urothelial cancer. The chain carries TRBV14 and TRBJ2-7, with 7 bases that match TRBD2. The CDR3, as DNA: TGTGCCAGCAGTCAAGGGATCGGGAGGAGCTCCTACGAGCAGTACTTC. It encodes CASSQGIGRSSYEQYF.